The rows below give T cell receptor beta chains drawn from one sample of a study of low-dose radiotherapy and immunotherapy resistance in tumors. Each CDR3 protein is one row after TCRdb ran MiXCR on the reads. The table includes approximately 52,000 distinct CDR3 sequences, around a third detected once. Source: PBMCs, taken after low-dose radiotherapy plus immunotherapy. The source of these receptors is a male donor with rectosigmoid adenocarcinoma. Both conserved end residues are part of each CDR3. Fields, in order: V gene, D gene, clone size, J gene, CDR3 DNA, CDR3 protein. A D gene is named only where the DNA matches it firmly. The size field is filled for only some rows; it gives once, few, many or a size class.

>TRBV27|TRBD1|many|TRBJ2-7
TGTGCCAGCAGTTGGACAGGGACATTCTCCTACGAGCAGTACTTC
CASSWTGTFSYEQYF
>TRBV7-6|-|many|TRBJ2-1
TGTGCCAGTGGAACCGGCCAGGCCAATGAGCAGTTCTTC
CASGTGQANEQFF
>TRBV7-2|TRBD1|many|TRBJ2-1
TGTGCCAGCAGCTTAGATCTCTCACAGGGGAACAATGAGCAGTTCTTC
CASSLDLSQGNNEQFF
>TRBV27|-|-|TRBJ2-3
TGTGCCAGCAGGGAGACAGGTCGCACAGATACGCAGTATTTT
CASRETGRTDTQYF
>TRBV4-3|-|medium-sized|TRBJ2-1
TGCGCCAGCAGCCAAGGAGTGGGGAATGAGCAGTTCTTC
CASSQGVGNEQFF
>TRBV14|-|many|TRBJ1-6
TGTGCCAGCAGCCAAGCGCCGTATACACCCCTCCACTTT
CASSQAPYTPLHF
>TRBV7-9|-|many|TRBJ2-3
TGTGCCAGCAGCAAAAGCGTCACAGATACGCAGTATTTT
CASSKSVTDTQYF
>TRBV5-1|-|many|TRBJ1-1
TGCGCCAGCAGCCCGGGGCAGGGCCTGAACACTGAAGCTTTCTTT
CASSPGQGLNTEAFF
>TRBV28|TRBD2|-|TRBJ2-7
TGTGCCAGCAGTTTATGGGGCGGGGGATCCTACGAGCAGTACTTC
CASSLWGGGSYEQYF
>TRBV2|TRBD1|-|TRBJ1-5
TGTGCCAGCAGTGCGGGGACAGGGCTGCAGCCCCAGCATTTT
CASSAGTGLQPQHF
>TRBV7-9|TRBD2|many|TRBJ2-5
TGTGCCAGCAGCCCCGGGGAGGGTAGGGTCGAAGAGACCCAGTACTTC
CASSPGEGRVEETQYF
>TRBV9|-|-|TRBJ2-1
TGTGCCAGCAGCGTTACAGGAAGCTCCTACAATGAGCAGTTCTTC
CASSVTGSSYNEQFF
>TRBV28|-|many|TRBJ2-4
TGTGCCAGCAGCACCCCTAGCCCAACCGATAACATTCAGTACTTC
CASSTPSPTDNIQYF
>TRBV27|TRBD1|many|TRBJ1-1
TGTGCCAGCAGTTTAAAGTTCGGACAGGGCTTGAACACTGAAGCTTTCTTT
CASSLKFGQGLNTEAFF
>TRBV5-1|-|many|TRBJ1-3
TGCGCCAGCAGCTTGGAGAGGGGAACGACCTCTGGAAACACCATATATTTT
CASSLERGTTSGNTIYF
>TRBV4-2|-|many|TRBJ2-1
TGTGCCAGCAGCCAAGAGTCAGGAAATTCCTACAATGAGCAGTTCTTC
CASSQESGNSYNEQFF
>TRBV5-5|-|-|TRBJ2-7
TGTGCCAGCAGCCGCGGAGCCCCCTCCTACGAGCAGTACTTC
CASSRGAPSYEQYF
>TRBV29-1|-|many|TRBJ2-1
TGCAGCGTTGAAGGTCTGGAACGCTACAATGAGCAGTTCTTC
CSVEGLERYNEQFF
>TRBV7-2|-|many|TRBJ2-6
TGTGCCAGCACCCTAAGGGGAGGGGGGAGCTCTGGGGCCAACGTCCTGACTTTC
CASTLRGGGSSGANVLTF
>TRBV6-2/TRBV6-3|-|many|TRBJ1-6
TGTGCCAGCAGTTTCTTTAATTCACCCCTCCACTTT
CASSFFNSPLHF
>TRBV25-1|-|many|TRBJ1-2
TGTGCCAGCAGTGAGAAGGGTACAGGAAATGGCGGCTACACCTTC
CASSEKGTGNGGYTF
>TRBV4-2|-|-|TRBJ2-6
TGTGCCAGCAGCCAAGACGGTTCATCTGGGGCCAACGTCCTGACTTTC
CASSQDGSSGANVLTF
>TRBV6-2/TRBV6-3|-|medium-sized|TRBJ2-4
TGTGCCAGCAGTGATATGGGGGGCGCGGACATTCAGTACTTC
CASSDMGGADIQYF
>TRBV29-1|-|once|TRBJ2-1
TGCAGCGTTGAAGAGGAAAATGAGCAGTTCTTC
CSVEEENEQFF
>TRBV3-1|-|-|TRBJ2-5
TGTGCCAGCAGCCGTGGGCAGCAGGGGGGGACCCAGTACTTC
CASSRGQQGGTQYF
>TRBV20-1|-|many|TRBJ2-2
TGCAGTGCTAGAAGCCCCCGTCGGGAGCTGTTTTTT
CSARSPRRELFF
>TRBV28|TRBD1|-|TRBJ1-2
TGTGCCAGCAGTTCTTACAGGGGGGCGGGCGGCTACACCTTC
CASSSYRGAGGYTF
>TRBV29-1|-|many|TRBJ1-2
TGCAGCGTTCAGGACAACTATGGCTACACCTTC
CSVQDNYGYTF
>TRBV6-2/TRBV6-3|TRBD1|many|TRBJ2-2
TGTGCCAGCAGTGGTTCTGCGGGACAGGGAAACACCGGGGAGCTGTTTTTT
CASSGSAGQGNTGELFF
>TRBV28|-|-|TRBJ1-6
TGTGCCAGCAGTTTTTTTGGGGGGGTGGAGAATTCACCCCTCCACTTT
CASSFFGGVENSPLHF
>TRBV4-1|TRBD2|many|TRBJ2-2
TGCGCCAGCAGCCAAGAAGGCAATAGCGGGGGGTATTACACCGGGGAGCTGTTTTTT
CASSQEGNSGGYYTGELFF
>TRBV6-5|-|-|TRBJ1-1
TGTGCCAGCAGTTCCACGACCGAGAGCGCTGAAGCTTTCTTT
CASSSTTESAEAFF
>TRBV6-2/TRBV6-3|-|many|TRBJ2-4
TGTGCCAGCAGTTACGGGCAGATAGCCAAAAACATTCAGTACTTC
CASSYGQIAKNIQYF
>TRBV28|-|medium-sized|TRBJ2-2
TGTGCCAGCACCCCTGGGGACGGGGAGCTGTTTTTT
CASTPGDGELFF
>TRBV3-1|TRBD1|-|TRBJ2-5
TGTGCCAGCAGCCGATCTGACAGGGTCGGCGAGACCCAGTACTTC
CASSRSDRVGETQYF
>TRBV6-5|-|-|TRBJ2-3
TGTGCCAGCAGGACAGCCAGCGAGGATACGCAGTATTTT
CASRTASEDTQYF
>TRBV6-8|-|-|TRBJ2-7
TGTGCCAGCAGTTATGCTGGCCCAGACGGCGGATACGAGCAGTACTTC
CASSYAGPDGGYEQYF
>TRBV28|-|medium-sized|TRBJ2-3
TGTGCCGGTGGACGGACGACCGGCACAGATACGCAGTATTTT
CAGGRTTGTDTQYF
>TRBV20-1|TRBD1|-|TRBJ1-4
TGCAGTGCTAGAGTCATAGTAGGACAGGGTCGTGAAAAACTGTTTTTT
CSARVIVGQGREKLFF
>TRBV29-1|TRBD1|many|TRBJ2-1
TGCAGCACGCAGGGGGTTGAGCAGTTCTTC
CSTQGVEQFF
>TRBV5-4|TRBD2|-|TRBJ2-5
TGTGCCAGCAGCTTTGGCGGGACTAAAGAGACCCAGTACTTC
CASSFGGTKETQYF
>TRBV28|-|many|TRBJ1-6
TGTGCCAGCGGGGGCAGGGCGATCGGGGATTCACCCCTCCACTTT
CASGGRAIGDSPLHF
>TRBV6-6|-|many|TRBJ2-1
TGTGCCAGCAGTTACACCCCCAGCGGTCTTCCTTACAATGAGCAGTTCTTC
CASSYTPSGLPYNEQFF
>TRBV5-1|-|-|TRBJ2-7
TGCGCCAGCAGCGAGCCAGGCAACGAGCAGTACTTC
CASSEPGNEQYF
>TRBV10-2|-|many|TRBJ2-1
TGCGCCAGCAGGGACAGCGAGCAGTTCTTC
CASRDSEQFF
>TRBV11-2|-|many|TRBJ2-5
TGTGCCAGCAGCTCTAGTTGGGGGGAGACCCAGTACTTC
CASSSSWGETQYF
>TRBV28|-|medium-sized|TRBJ2-1
TGTGCCAGCAGTTTATCTCAGACCGAGGAGTTCTTC
CASSLSQTEEFF
>TRBV3-1|TRBD1|many|TRBJ1-1
TGTGCCAGCAGCCGAATTTCCGGGACAGGGGGCAGTAACACTGAAGCTTTCTTT
CASSRISGTGGSNTEAFF
>TRBV6-4|-|-|TRBJ1-1
TGTGCCAGCAGTGACTCGTGGGGCACTGAAGCTTTCTTT
CASSDSWGTEAFF
>TRBV28|TRBD2|few|TRBJ2-5
TGTGCCAGCACCCCGGGGGGATGGGGAGAGACCCAGTACTTC
CASTPGGWGETQYF
>TRBV9|TRBD1|-|TRBJ2-2
TGTGCCAGCAGCGTAACTGGGACAGGGCTCACCGGGGAGCTGTTTTTT
CASSVTGTGLTGELFF
>TRBV5-8|TRBD1|few|TRBJ1-5
TGTGCCAGCAGCGCCGGACAGGGTTTGGGCCAGCCCCAGCATTTT
CASSAGQGLGQPQHF
>TRBV28|TRBD1|-|TRBJ2-2
TGTGCCAGCAGCCGGGGACAGGCCACCGGGGAGCTGTTTTTT
CASSRGQATGELFF
>TRBV7-9|TRBD2|many|TRBJ2-5
TGTGCCAGCAGTTCCGGGACTAGCGGGAGAGCGTACCAAGAGACCCAGTACTTC
CASSSGTSGRAYQETQYF
>TRBV5-1|TRBD1|-|TRBJ1-5
TGCGCCAGCAGCTTGATAGGACAGGATCAGCCCCAGCATTTT
CASSLIGQDQPQHF